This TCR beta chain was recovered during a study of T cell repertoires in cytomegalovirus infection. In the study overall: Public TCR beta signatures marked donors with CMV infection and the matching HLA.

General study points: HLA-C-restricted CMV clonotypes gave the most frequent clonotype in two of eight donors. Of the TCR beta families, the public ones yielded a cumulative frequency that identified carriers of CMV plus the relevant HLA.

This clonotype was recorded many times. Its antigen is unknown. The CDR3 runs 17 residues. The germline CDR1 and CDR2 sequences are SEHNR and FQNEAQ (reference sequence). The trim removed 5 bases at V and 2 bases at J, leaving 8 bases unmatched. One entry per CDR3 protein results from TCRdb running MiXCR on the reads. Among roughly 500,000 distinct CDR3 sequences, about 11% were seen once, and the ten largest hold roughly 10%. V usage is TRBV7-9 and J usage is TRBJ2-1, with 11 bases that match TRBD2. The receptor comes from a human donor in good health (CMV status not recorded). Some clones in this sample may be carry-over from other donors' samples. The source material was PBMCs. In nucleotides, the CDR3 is TGTGCCAGCAGCCCTCGGTATAGCGGGAGGGCCTACAATGAGCAGTTCTTC. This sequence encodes CASSPRYSGRAYNEQFF.